These 14 T cell receptor beta chains originate from one sample sequenced in a study of technical replicates of blood from several donors. Method: immunoSEQ multiplex PCR; TCRdb's copy keeps in-frame clones and lacks some. This sample yields 55,000 to 75,000 clones, of which around 92% are seen a single time; more than 3.5% belongs to the top ten. The sequencing sample was made of PBMCs. These receptors were obtained from a human donor in good health. Some clones in this sample may be carry-over from other donors' samples.

The chain links TRBV5-6 to TRBJ2-1; 9 nucleotides match TRBD2. CDR3 length: 17 residues. Trimming at V came to 4 bases and at J to 0 bases, leaving 8 bases not matched to a gene. The germline gives CDR1 SGHDT, CDR2 YYEEEE. The chain's CDR3 is CASSPDLAGSSYNEQFF. For the CDR3, the DNA is TGTGCCAGCAGCCCGGATCTAGCGGGGAGCTCCTACAATGAGCAGTTCTTC.

J is TRBJ2-3 and V is TRBV15; D unclear. Germline-derived CDR1 and CDR2 are LNHNV and YYDKDF (reference sequence). This CDR3 contains 14 residues. V was shortened by 8 bases and J by 0 bases, with 12 bases between the two germline ends. The CDR3 loop is CATRRYSSTDTQYF. The CDR3 DNA is TGTGCCACCCGTCGCTATTCGAGCACAGATACGCAGTATTTT.

The J gene is TRBJ2-7, the V gene TRBV9; no clear D. The germline V and J ends were trimmed by 0 bases and 3 bases, with 13 bases remaining between them. Germline-derived CDR1 and CDR2 are SGDLS and YYNGEE. The length of the CDR3 is 15 residues. Here the CDR3 reads CASSVDFGIIYEQYF. The CDR3 DNA follows: TGTGCCAGCAGCGTAGACTTCGGTATTATCTACGAGCAGTACTTC.

The chain is built from TRBV10-3 and TRBJ2-3; 13 nucleotides line up with TRBD2. CDR3 size: 18 residues. CDR1 and CDR2 (germline): ENHRY, SYGVKD. The V gene end was trimmed by 3 bases and the J gene end by 4 bases; junction bases not matched to a gene: 10. CDR3 sequence reads: CAISDPGLAGPYPDTQYF. CDR3 nucleotides: TGTGCCATCAGTGATCCGGGACTAGCGGGGCCTTACCCAGATACGCAGTATTTT.

The gene calls are TRBV4-1 and TRBJ1-1; 7 bases map to TRBD1. The CDR3 has 13 amino acids. V was pared by 0 bases and J by 8 bases, with 3 bases of the junction left unmatched. Looked up from germline, CDR1 is MGHRA and CDR2 is YSYEKL. The CDR3 loop is CASSQDKTGEAFF. The CDR3 DNA sequence: TGCGCCAGCAGCCAAGATAAGACAGGGGAAGCTTTCTTT.

The chain combines TRBV7-9 with TRBJ2-3; 7 bases match TRBD2. With V trimmed by 4 bases and J by 3 bases, 16 bases remained unmatched. The germline V gene encodes CDR1 SEHNR and CDR2 FQNEAQ (reference sequence). This CDR3 has 18 residues. The CDR3 is CASSSISGEVTTTDTQYF. The CDR3, as DNA: TGTGCCAGCAGCTCTATAAGCGGGGAGGTAACGACTACAGATACGCAGTATTTT.

The genes are TRBV2 and TRBJ1-1; tentative D call: TRBD1 (6 bases). The CDR3 contains 14 residues. Trimming cost V 10 bases and J 1 base, with 16 bases left between them. Looked up from germline, CDR1 is SNHLY and CDR2 is FYNNEI. Written as DNA, the CDR3 is TGTGCCACACAGGAGGGGGGGCAGAACACTGAAGCTTTCTTT. Its translation is CATQEGGQNTEAFF. Using reference TRBV2 and TRBJ1-1 for the parts outside the CDR3, the full variable domain is EPEVTQTPSHQVTQMGQEVILRCVPISNHLYFYWYRQILGQKVEFLVSFYNNEISEKSEIFDDQFSVERPDGSNFTLKIRSTKLEDSAMYFCATQEGGQNTEAFFGQGTRLTVV.

The chain is built from TRBV5-4 and TRBJ2-7; 9 nucleotides agree with TRBD2. Trimming took 1 base from V and 3 from J; bases not matched to a gene: 8. CDR1 is SGHNT and CDR2 is YYREEE in the germline V gene (reference sequence). The CDR3 is 16 amino acids. In DNA, the CDR3 is TGTGCCAGCAGCTTGAAGCCTAGCGGGACTATCTACGAGCAGTACTTC. It specifies CASSLKPSGTIYEQYF.

The chain joins TRBV30 to TRBJ1-1; D is uncertain. The germline V and J ends were trimmed by 3 bases and 4 bases, with 12 bases remaining between them. The CDR3 consists of 13 residues. CDR1 is GTSNPN, CDR2 SVGIG, per germline (reference sequence). The CDR3 DNA is TGTGCCTGGAGCCCCCGAGTCTCCACTGAAGCTTTCTTT. Amino acid sequence: CAWSPRVSTEAFF. The entire variable domain, with the rest obtained from reference TRBV30 and TRBJ1-1, is as follows: SQTIHQWPATLVQPVGSPLSLECTVEGTSNPNLYWYRQAAGRGLQLLFYSVGIGQISSEVPQNLSASRPQDRQFILSSKKLLLSDSGFYLCAWSPRVSTEAFFGQGTRLTVV.

This chain links TRBV5-6 with TRBJ2-1; possible D gene TRBD2, 6 bases. The CDR3 is 14 amino acids. V was pared by 0 bases and J by 8 bases, with 12 bases between. In germline, CDR1 is SGHDT, CDR2 YYEEEE. The CDR3 loop is CASSLVGGSHEQFF. CDR3 coding DNA: TGTGCCAGCAGCTTGGTCGGGGGTTCCCATGAGCAGTTCTTC.

The chain carries TRBV7-9 and TRBJ1-1; no reliable D call. The CDR3 is 14 residues long. Trimming left V 1 base short and J 1 base short, with 7 bases between. The germline CDR1 and CDR2 sequences are SEHNR and FQNEAQ (reference sequence). The CDR3 DNA is TGTGCCAGCAGCTTAGTTCTCAGGAACACTGAAGCTTTCTTT. It codes for CASSLVLRNTEAFF.

The J gene is TRBJ2-3, the V gene TRBV7-9; D might be TRBD2 (6 bases). Per germline, CDR1 SEHNR and CDR2 FQNEAQ (reference sequence). V was clipped by 6 bases and J by 3 bases, with 10 bases between them. CDR3 length: 13 residues. The CDR3 loop is CASRPGTTDTQYF. CDR3 coding DNA: TGTGCCAGCAGACCCGGGACTACAGATACGCAGTATTTT.

The CDR3 here is CASSQKSTPRDEQYF. In DNA, the CDR3 is TGTGCCAGCAGCCAGAAGTCTACCCCCAGGGACGAGCAGTACTTC. This chain links TRBV5-4 with TRBJ2-7; TRBD1 might be the D (5 bases). Germline V gene lookup returns CDR1 SGHNT and CDR2 YYREEE (reference sequence). V was cut by 4 bases and J by 5 bases, with 19 bases left in between. The CDR3 is 15 residues long.

The rearrangement links TRBV7-9 to TRBJ2-5; a possible D gene is TRBD2 (6 bases). Germline V gene lookup returns CDR1 SEHNR and CDR2 FQNEAQ (reference sequence). The CDR3 runs 14 residues. V was clipped by 5 bases and J by 5 bases, with 15 bases between them. The CDR3 sequence is CASSLNRGSETQYF. DNA of the CDR3: TGTGCCAGCAGCCTAAACCGGGGGTCGGAGACCCAGTACTTC.